These T cell receptor beta chains were read from a single sample in a study of OX40 agonist ivuxolimab in advanced cancers. This table comes from immunoSEQ multiplex PCR, and its TCRdb copy is limited to in-frame clones, with some not included. The table records 75,000 to 80,000 clones, more than 75% of them present only once. Source: CD4+ or CD8+ T cells sorted from blood, taken in a trial of the OX40 agonist ivuxolimab. The origin of the receptors is an adult with an advanced solid tumor such as melanoma, head and neck, liver or kidney cancer. The CDR3 runs from the conserved cysteine through the conserved F or W. D genes are given only for firm matches. Size values are once, few and many counts, or a class for expanded clones, and some rows have none.

V gene	J gene	D gene	clone size	CDR3 DNA	CDR3 protein
TRBV2	TRBJ1-5	TRBD1	.	TGTGCCAGCAGTTGGACAGGGGGCCGTCGGCAGCCCCAGCATTTT	CASSWTGGRRQPQHF
TRBV30	TRBJ2-7	TRBD1	once	TGTGCCTGGAGTGGCCACAGGGGCGCCTACGAGCAGTACTTC	CAWSGHRGAYEQYF
TRBV5-5	TRBJ2-3	.	.	TGTGCCAGCAGCTCGGCCGGCGTCCCAAGTCGCGCAGATACGCAGTATTTT	CASSSAGVPSRADTQYF
TRBV6-1	TRBJ2-3	TRBD2	once	TGTGCCAGCGCCGCCGGGGGGTCAGATACGCAGTATTTT	CASAAGGSDTQYF
TRBV5-1	TRBJ2-7	.	once	TGCGCCAGCAGCACGGAGGGTTACGAGCAGTACTTC	CASSTEGYEQYF
TRBV5-6	TRBJ2-2	TRBD1	.	TGTGCCAGCAGCACCGGACAGGGCCATCGTCCTGGGGAGCTGTTTTTT	CASSTGQGHRPGELFF
TRBV7-2	TRBJ2-5	.	.	TGTGCCAGCAGCTTCCAAGAGACCCAGTACTTC	CASSFQETQYF
TRBV28	TRBJ1-6	.	once	TGTGCCAGCGGCGACTATAATTCACCCCTCCACTTT	CASGDYNSPLHF
TRBV18	TRBJ1-1	.	.	TGTGCCAGCTCACCAGGACTGAGGCAGAACACTGAAGCTTTCTTT	CASSPGLRQNTEAFF
TRBV6-5	TRBJ2-1	TRBD1	.	TGTGCCAGCAGTTGGGGGACAGGGGGGCCCTACAATGAGCAGTTCTTC	CASSWGTGGPYNEQFF
TRBV5-4	TRBJ2-1	.	once	TGTGCCAGCAGCTACAATAACAATGAGCAGTTCTTC	CASSYNNNEQFF
TRBV27	TRBJ2-7	.	few	TGTGCCAGCAGTCTTTGGGGGGAGCAGTACTTC	CASSLWGEQYF
TRBV2	TRBJ1-2	.	once	TGTGCCAGCACTCGGTCCAACTATGGCTACACCTTC	CASTRSNYGYTF
TRBV19	TRBJ2-5	.	.	TGTGCCAGTAGTATAGCCGGGCTTCAAGAGACCCAGTACTTC	CASSIAGLQETQYF